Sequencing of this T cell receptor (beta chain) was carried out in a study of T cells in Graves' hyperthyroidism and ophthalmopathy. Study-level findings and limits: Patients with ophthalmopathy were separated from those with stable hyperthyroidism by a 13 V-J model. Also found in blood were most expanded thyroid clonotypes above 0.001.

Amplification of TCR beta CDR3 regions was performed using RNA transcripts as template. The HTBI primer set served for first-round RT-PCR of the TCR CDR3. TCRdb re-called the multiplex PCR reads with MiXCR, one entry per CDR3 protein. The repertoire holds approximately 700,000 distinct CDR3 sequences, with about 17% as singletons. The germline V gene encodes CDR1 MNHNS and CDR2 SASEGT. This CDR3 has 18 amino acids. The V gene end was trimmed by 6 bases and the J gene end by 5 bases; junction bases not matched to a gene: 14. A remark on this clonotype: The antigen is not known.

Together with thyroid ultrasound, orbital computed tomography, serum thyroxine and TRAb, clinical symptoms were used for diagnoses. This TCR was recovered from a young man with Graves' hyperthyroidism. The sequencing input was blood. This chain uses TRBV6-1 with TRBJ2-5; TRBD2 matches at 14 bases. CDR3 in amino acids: CASRPRTSGRPIRETQYF. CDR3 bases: TGTGCCAGCAGGCCGAGGACTAGCGGGAGGCCTATTAGGGAGACCCAGTACTTC.